The present T cell receptor (beta chain) was sequenced within a study of T cells in Graves' hyperthyroidism and ophthalmopathy. Regarding the study as a whole: Also found in blood were most expanded thyroid clonotypes above 0.001.

This clonotype has ten or more counts. What it binds is not known. RNA transcripts yielded amplified TCR beta CDR3 regions. First-round RT-PCR of the TCR CDR3 relied on the HTBI primer set. TCRdb reanalysed the multiplex PCR reads using MiXCR and keeps one entry per CDR3 protein. The top ten hold 28% of the sample, which has hundreds of thousands of distinct CDR3 sequences, less than 20% seen once. Exclusion of patients followed from uncontrolled infection, other autoimmune disease, pregnancy or lactation. V was shortened by 5 bases and J by 7 bases, with 17 bases between the two germline ends. Looked up from germline, CDR1 is LNHDA and CDR2 is SQIVND (reference sequence). The CDR3 runs to 14 residues.

The sequence derives from a woman between 18 and 29 years old with Graves' ophthalmopathy. The V and J genes are TRBV19 and TRBJ1-2; tentatively, D is TRBD1 (6 bases). The sample taken for sequencing was blood. CDR3 sequence (DNA): TGTGCCAGTAGTCCGGACACAAACAGGGTTGGCTACACCTTC. This translates into CASSPDTNRVGYTF.